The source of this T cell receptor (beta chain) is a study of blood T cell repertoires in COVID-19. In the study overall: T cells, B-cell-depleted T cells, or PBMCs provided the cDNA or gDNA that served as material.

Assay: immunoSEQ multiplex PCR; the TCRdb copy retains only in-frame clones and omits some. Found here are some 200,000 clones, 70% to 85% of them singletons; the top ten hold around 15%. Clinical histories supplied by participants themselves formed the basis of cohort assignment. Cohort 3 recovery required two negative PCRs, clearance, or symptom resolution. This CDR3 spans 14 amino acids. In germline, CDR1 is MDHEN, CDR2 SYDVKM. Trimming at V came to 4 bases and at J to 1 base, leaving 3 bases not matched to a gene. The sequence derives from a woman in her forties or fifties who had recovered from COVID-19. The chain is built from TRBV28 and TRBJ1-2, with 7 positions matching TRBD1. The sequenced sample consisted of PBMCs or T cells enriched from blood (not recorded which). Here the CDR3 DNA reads TGTGCCAGCAGTTCGACAGGGAGTAACTATGGCTACACCTTC. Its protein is CASSSTGSNYGYTF.